This T cell receptor beta chain was found in a study of blood T cell repertoires in COVID-19. This clone was picked up one time. This CDR3 is built from 15 residues. V gave up 1 base and J gave up 6 bases; unmatched junction bases: 5. Germline CDR1 reads SGHDN; CDR2 reads FVKESK. Profiling relied on immunoSEQ multiplex PCR, and the TCRdb table lists in-frame clones only, not all of them. The sample records fewer than 150,000 clones, about 77% being singletons. The sequenced sample was peripheral blood. The chain has TRBV14 and TRBJ1-4, with 7 bases matching TRBD1. The receptor was derived from a man aged 80 or over with acute or convalescent COVID-19. CDR3: CASSQVEGADEKLFF. For the CDR3, the DNA is TGTGCCAGCAGCCAAGTCGAGGGGGCCGATGAAAAACTGTTTTTT.